The rows below give T cell receptor beta chains drawn from one sample of a study of cytomegalovirus exposure and HLA in healthy donors. Clones were read by immunoSEQ multiplex PCR, and TCRdb kept only the in-frame ones, dropping some. The table has roughly 140,000 clones, roughly 82% seen once; the top ten hold 3% to 4%. Sequenced input: PBMCs. These TCRs come from a male donor in good health and CMV-seronegative. Both conserved end residues are part of each CDR3. The order of the fields is D gene, clone size, V gene, J gene, CDR3 protein, CDR3 DNA. The D gene is left open where the match is weak. Expanded clones are given a class, and other clones once, few, many or no size at all.

D gene: NA; clone size: NA; V gene: TRBV18; J gene: TRBJ1-2; CDR3 protein: CASSPGIGTYGYTF; CDR3 DNA: TGTGCCAGCTCACCGGGCATCGGTACCTATGGCTACACCTTC
D gene: NA; clone size: once; V gene: TRBV7-9; J gene: TRBJ2-7; CDR3 protein: CSSLRDSRNRPYF; CDR3 DNA: TGTTCCAGCTTACGGGACTCCCGAAATCGCCCGTACTTC
D gene: TRBD1; clone size: few; V gene: TRBV6-5; J gene: TRBJ1-2; CDR3 protein: CASSYAFDGTGDGYTF; CDR3 DNA: TGTGCCAGCAGTTACGCATTCGACGGGACAGGGGATGGCTACACCTTC
D gene: TRBD1; clone size: NA; V gene: TRBV18; J gene: TRBJ1-1; CDR3 protein: CASSLLSGTGYTEAFF; CDR3 DNA: TGTGCCAGCTCACTTCTATCCGGGACAGGGTATACTGAAGCTTTCTTT
D gene: NA; clone size: NA; V gene: TRBV19; J gene: TRBJ1-2; CDR3 protein: CASSIEVTGNGYTF; CDR3 DNA: TGTGCCAGTAGTATCGAAGTAACGGGGAATGGCTACACCTTC
D gene: TRBD1; clone size: NA; V gene: TRBV11-3; J gene: TRBJ1-6; CDR3 protein: CASSLARQGAYSPLHF; CDR3 DNA: TGTGCCAGCAGCTTAGCTCGGCAGGGGGCTTATTCACCCCTCCACTTT
D gene: TRBD1; clone size: NA; V gene: TRBV6-1; J gene: TRBJ2-7; CDR3 protein: CASSSQGTSSYEQYF; CDR3 DNA: TGTGCCAGCAGTTCACAGGGGACCAGCTCCTACGAGCAGTACTTC
D gene: NA; clone size: NA; V gene: TRBV6-1; J gene: TRBJ2-1; CDR3 protein: CASSPRPTYNEQFF; CDR3 DNA: TGTGCCAGCAGTCCTAGACCGACTTACAATGAGCAGTTCTTC
D gene: NA; clone size: NA; V gene: TRBV5-4; J gene: TRBJ2-7; CDR3 protein: CASSPGGSSYEQYF; CDR3 DNA: TGTGCCAGCAGCCCTGGGGGGAGCTCCTACGAGCAGTACTTC
D gene: TRBD1; clone size: NA; V gene: TRBV19; J gene: TRBJ1-5; CDR3 protein: CASSIDGSDRGYSNQPQHF; CDR3 DNA: TGTGCCAGTAGTATAGATGGGTCAGACAGGGGTTATAGCAATCAGCCCCAGCATTTT